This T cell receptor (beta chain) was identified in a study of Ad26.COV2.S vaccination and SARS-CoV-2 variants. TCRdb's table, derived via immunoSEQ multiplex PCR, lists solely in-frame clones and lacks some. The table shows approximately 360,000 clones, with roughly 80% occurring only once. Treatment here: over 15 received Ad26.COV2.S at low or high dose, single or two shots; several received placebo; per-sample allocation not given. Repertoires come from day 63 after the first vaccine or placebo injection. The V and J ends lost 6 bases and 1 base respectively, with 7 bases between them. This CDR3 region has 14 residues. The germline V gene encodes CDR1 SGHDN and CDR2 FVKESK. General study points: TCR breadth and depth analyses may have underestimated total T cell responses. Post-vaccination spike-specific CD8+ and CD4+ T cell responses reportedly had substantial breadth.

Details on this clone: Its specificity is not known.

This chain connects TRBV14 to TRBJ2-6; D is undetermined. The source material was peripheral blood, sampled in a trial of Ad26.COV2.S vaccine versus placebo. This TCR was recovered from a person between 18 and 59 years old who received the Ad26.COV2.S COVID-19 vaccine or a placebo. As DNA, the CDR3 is TGTGCCAGCAGTCTGAGGTCTGGGGCCAACGTCCTGACTTTC. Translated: CASSLRSGANVLTF.